This T cell receptor (beta chain) originates from a study of shared clonotypes between healthy human individuals. The study, taken as a whole, reports: A generally larger estimated richness was seen in naive subsets than in memory subsets.

This CDR3 spans 17 amino acids. Germline V gene data show CDR1 as SGHNT and CDR2 as YYREEE (reference sequence). With 4 bases clipped from V and 6 bases from J, the junction kept 13 bases outside the gene matches. This table comes from immunoSEQ multiplex PCR, and its TCRdb copy is limited to in-frame clones, with some not included. This sample yields about 690,000 clones, of which 90% are seen a single time; more than 30% belongs to the top ten. Every contributor of samples was a Caucasian grown-up residing in Nashville, Tennessee. CD45RO+ cells joined CCR7-negative CD45RA+ TemRA cells to form CD8 memory. In regard to this clone: Its antigen is not identified.

The gene calls are TRBV5-4 and TRBJ2-7, with 13 bases that match TRBD2. This TCR came from a man between 18 and 35 years old in good health. Some clones in this sample may be carry-over from other donors' samples. The source material was memory CD8+ T cells from PBMCs. Subset given: CD45RO+ cells pooled with CCR7-negative TemRA cells. The CDR3 region has the DNA TGTGCCAGCAGCGACGGGACTAGCGGGACCTCAGTCTCCGAGCAGTACTTC. Encoded protein: CASSDGTSGTSVSEQYF.